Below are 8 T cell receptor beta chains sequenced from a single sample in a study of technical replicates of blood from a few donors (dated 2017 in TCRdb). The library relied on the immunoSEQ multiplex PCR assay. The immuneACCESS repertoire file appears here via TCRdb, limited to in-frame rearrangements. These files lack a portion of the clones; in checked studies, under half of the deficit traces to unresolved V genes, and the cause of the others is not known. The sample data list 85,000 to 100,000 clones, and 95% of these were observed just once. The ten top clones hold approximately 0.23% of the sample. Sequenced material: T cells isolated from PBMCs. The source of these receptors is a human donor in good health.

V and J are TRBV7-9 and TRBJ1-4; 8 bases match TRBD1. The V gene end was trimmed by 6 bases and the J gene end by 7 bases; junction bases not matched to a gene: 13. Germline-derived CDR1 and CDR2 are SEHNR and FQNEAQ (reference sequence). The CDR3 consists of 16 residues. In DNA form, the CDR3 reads TGTGCCAGCAGTCTGAACCCAGGGGGCGTGGGTGAAAAACTGTTTTTT. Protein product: CASSLNPGGVGEKLFF.

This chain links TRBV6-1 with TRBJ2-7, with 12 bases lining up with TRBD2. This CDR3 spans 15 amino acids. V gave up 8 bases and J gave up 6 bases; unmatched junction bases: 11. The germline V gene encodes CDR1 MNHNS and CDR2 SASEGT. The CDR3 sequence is CASSSSSGGAPEQYF. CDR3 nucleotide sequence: TGTGCCAGCTCGTCGTCTAGCGGGGGGGCCCCCGAGCAGTACTTC.

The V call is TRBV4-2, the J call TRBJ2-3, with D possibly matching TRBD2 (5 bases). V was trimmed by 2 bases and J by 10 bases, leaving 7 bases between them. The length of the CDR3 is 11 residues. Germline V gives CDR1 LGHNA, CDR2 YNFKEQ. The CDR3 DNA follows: TGTGCCAGCAGCCAAAGCGGAGCGCAGTATTTT. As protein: CASSQSGAQYF.

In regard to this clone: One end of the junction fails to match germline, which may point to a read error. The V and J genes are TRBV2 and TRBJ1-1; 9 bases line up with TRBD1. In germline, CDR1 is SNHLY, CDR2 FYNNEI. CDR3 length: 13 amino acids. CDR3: CAMGQGLNTEAFF. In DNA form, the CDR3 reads TGTGCCATGGGACAGGGCCTGAATACTGAAGCTTTCTTT.

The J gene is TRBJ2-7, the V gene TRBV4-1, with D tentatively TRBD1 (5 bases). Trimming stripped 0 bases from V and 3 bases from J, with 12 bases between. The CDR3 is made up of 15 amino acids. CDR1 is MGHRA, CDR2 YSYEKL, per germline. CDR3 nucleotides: TGCGCCAGCAGCCAAGATCCAAGCAGGGTCTACGAGCAGTACTTC. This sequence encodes CASSQDPSRVYEQYF.

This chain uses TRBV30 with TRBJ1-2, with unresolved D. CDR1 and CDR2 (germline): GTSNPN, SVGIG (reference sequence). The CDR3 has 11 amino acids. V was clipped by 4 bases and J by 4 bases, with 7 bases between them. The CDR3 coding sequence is TGTGCCTGGATCAGGTTCTATGGCTACACCTTC. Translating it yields CAWIRFYGYTF.

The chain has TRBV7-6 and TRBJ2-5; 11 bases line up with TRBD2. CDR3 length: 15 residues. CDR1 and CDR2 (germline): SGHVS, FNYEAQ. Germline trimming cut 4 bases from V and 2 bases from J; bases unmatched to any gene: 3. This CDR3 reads CASSSGTSGQETQYF. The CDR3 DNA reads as TGTGCCAGCAGCTCCGGGACTAGCGGTCAAGAGACCCAGTACTTC.

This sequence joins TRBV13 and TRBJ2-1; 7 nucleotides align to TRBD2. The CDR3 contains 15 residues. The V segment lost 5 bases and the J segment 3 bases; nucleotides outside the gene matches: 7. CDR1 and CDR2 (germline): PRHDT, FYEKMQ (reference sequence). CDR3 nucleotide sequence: TGTGCCAGCAGCACGGGACTACCAGTCTACAATGAGCAGTTCTTC. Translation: CASSTGLPVYNEQFF.